This TCR beta chain comes out of a study of blood T cells in healthy people across ages. Study in general: About one barcoded beta molecule per two T cells came from capture by template switching. The study, taken as a whole, reports: Estimated diversity, derived from one million T cells, was regarded as an underestimate.

Isolating PBMCs gave at least 6 million of these cells per sample. Per sample, no less than 5.5 micrograms of total RNA were extracted. A second PCR of roughly 7 to 11 cycles used a sample-barcoded 5' primer and a J-beta primer mix. TCRdb passed the 5' RACE reads through MiXCR, listing each CDR3 protein once. The sample has under 1 million distinct CDR3 sequences; about 42% are singletons. For this clonotype: Its antigen remains unidentified.

Germline V CDR1 and CDR2: SGHAT, FQNNGV. V dropped 5 bases and J dropped 4 bases, with 17 bases sitting between them. The CDR3 sequence is 15 residues long. The chain links TRBV11-2 to TRBJ1-2, with D tentatively TRBD1 (6 bases). Sequenced material: blood. This sequence originates from a man aged 55 to 70 in good health. The CDR3 coding sequence is TGTGCCAGCAGCCCCCGGGACAAAGGTTTCTATGGCTACACCTTC. Translated, it gives CASSPRDKGFYGYTF.